This T cell receptor beta chain was identified in a study of OX40 agonist ivuxolimab in advanced cancers. Study details: Dosing consisted of intravenous ivuxolimab at 0.01 to 10 mg/kg every 2 weeks.

TCRdb's table, derived via immunoSEQ multiplex PCR, lists solely in-frame clones and lacks some. Counted here are around 67,000 clones, about 85% occurring once; the ten biggest clones make up under 1.5%. About this clone itself: Its antigen remains unidentified.

The V gene lost 5 bases and the J gene lost 3 bases, with 17 bases spanning the gap. The CDR3 contains 15 residues. Germline V gene lookup returns CDR1 SGHTA and CDR2 FQGNSA. Whole-study results and caveats: At 0.1 to 3.0 mg/kg, clonal expansion of CD4+ and CD8+ blood T cells had occurred by week 6. Among the least clonally expanded were partial responders at 0.1-3.0 mg/kg. CD8+ T cells averaged more expanded clones than CD4+.

The sample was CD4+ or CD8+ T cells sorted from blood, taken in a trial of the OX40 agonist ivuxolimab. V and J are TRBV7-2 and TRBJ2-7; possible D gene TRBD1, 5 bases. The receptor was isolated from an adult with an advanced solid tumor such as melanoma, head and neck, liver or kidney cancer. Here the CDR3 DNA reads TGTGCCAGCAGCCTAAACTTCCAGGGCCTCTACGAGCAGTACTTC. Its translation is CASSLNFQGLYEQYF.